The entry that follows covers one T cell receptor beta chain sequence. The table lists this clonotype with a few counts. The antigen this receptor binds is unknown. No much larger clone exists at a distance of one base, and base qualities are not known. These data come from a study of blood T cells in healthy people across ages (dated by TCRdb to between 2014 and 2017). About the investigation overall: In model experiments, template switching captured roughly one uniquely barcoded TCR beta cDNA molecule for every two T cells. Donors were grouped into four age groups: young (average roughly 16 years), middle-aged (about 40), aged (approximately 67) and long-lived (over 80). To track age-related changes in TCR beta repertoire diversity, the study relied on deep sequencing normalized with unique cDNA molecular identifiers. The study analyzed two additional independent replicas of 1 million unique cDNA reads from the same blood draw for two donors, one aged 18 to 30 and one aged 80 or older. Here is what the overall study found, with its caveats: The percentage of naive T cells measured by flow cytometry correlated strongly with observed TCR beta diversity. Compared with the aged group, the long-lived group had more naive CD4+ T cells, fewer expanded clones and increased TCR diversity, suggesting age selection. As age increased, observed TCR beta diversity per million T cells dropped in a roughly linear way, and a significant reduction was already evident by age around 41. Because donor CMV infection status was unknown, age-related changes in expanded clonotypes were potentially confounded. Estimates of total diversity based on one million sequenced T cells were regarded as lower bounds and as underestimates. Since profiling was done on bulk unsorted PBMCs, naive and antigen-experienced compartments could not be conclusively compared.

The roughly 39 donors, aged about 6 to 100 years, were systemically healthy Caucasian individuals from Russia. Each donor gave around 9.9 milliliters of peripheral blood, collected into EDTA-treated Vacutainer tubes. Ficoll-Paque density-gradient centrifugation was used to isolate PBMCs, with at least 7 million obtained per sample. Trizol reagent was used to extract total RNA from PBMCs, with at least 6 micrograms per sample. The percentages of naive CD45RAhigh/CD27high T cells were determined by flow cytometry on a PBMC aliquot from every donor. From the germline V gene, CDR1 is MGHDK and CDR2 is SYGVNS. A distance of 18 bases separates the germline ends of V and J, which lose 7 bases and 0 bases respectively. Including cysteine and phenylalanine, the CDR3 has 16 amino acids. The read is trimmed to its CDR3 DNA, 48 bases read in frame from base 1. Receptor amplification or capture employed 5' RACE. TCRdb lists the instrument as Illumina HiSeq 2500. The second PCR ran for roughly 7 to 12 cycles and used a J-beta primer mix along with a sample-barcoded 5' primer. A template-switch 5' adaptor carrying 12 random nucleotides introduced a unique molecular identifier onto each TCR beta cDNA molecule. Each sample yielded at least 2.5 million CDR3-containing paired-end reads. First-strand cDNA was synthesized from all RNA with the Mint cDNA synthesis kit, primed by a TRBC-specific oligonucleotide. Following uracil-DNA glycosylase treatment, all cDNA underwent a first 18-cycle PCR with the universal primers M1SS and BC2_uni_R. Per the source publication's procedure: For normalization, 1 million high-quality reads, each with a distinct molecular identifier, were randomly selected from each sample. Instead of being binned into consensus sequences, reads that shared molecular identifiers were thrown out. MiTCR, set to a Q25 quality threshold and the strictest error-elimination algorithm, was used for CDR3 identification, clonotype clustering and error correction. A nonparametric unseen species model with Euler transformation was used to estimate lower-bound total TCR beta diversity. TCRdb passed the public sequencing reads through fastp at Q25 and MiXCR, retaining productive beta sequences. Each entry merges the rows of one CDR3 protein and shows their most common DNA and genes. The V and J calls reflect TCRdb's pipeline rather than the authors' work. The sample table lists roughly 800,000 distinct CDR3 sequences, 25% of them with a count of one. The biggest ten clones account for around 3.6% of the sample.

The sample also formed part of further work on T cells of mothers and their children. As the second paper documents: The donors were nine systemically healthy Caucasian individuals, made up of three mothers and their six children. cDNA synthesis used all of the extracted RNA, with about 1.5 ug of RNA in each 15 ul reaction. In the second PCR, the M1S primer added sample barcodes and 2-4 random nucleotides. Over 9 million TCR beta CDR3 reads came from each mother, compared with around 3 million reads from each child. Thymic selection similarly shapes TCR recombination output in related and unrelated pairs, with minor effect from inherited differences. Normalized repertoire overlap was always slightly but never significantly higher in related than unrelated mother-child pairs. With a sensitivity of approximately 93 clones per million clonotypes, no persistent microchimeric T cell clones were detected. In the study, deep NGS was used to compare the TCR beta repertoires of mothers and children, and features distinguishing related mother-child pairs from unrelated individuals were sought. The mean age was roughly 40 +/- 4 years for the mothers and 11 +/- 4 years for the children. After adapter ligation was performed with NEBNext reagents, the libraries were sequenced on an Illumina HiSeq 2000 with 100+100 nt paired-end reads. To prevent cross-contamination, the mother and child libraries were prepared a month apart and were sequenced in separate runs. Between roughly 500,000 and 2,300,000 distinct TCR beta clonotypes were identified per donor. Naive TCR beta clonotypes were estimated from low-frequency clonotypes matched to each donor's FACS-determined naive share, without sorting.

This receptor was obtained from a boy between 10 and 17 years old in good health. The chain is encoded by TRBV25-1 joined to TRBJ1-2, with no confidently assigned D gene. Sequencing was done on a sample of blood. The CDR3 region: CASTGPQKGSNYGYTF. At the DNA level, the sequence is TGTGCCAGCACCGGGCCCCAAAAAGGGTCTAACTATGGCTACACCTTC.